This TCR beta chain was recovered during a study of sequential checkpoint blockade in melanoma. V lost 0 bases and J lost 0, with 9 bases in between. Germline loops: CDR1 MNHNY, CDR2 SVGAGI (reference sequence). The CDR3 contains 15 residues. Noted treatment: randomized to nivolumab then ipilimumab (arm A) or the reverse (arm B). Sequenced by immunoSEQ multiplex PCR; TCRdb stores in-frame clones only, minus some. The sample holds approximately 21,000 clones; about four fifths are singletons and the top ten take around 50%. The chain is built from TRBV6-6 and TRBJ2-7, with D perhaps TRBD1 (5 bases). Sequenced material: CD8+ T cells sorted from blood (inferred from file names), taken from a patient given nivolumab and ipilimumab in sequence. The TCR was taken from a human donor with melanoma. CDR3 in DNA: TGTGCCAGCAGTTACTCCGACAGTAGCTCCTACGAGCAGTACTTC. Translation: CASSYSDSSSYEQYF.